This T cell receptor beta chain was obtained from a study of CD8 T cells in Susac syndrome. This clonotype has only one observation. Reverse transcription of roughly 0.45 to 1 ug RNA used random hexamers. TCRdb ran MiXCR on the immunoSEQ multiplex PCR reads and lists one entry per CDR3 protein. The sample yields about 300,000 distinct CDR3 sequences, 85% seen once. V trimming: 3 bases; J trimming: 3 bases; junction bases outside the gene matches: 5. The CDR3 extends over 14 amino acids. Sequencing was performed on CD8+ T cells from PBMCs. The V and J genes are TRBV12-3 or TRBV12-4 and TRBJ2-7; TRBD1 agrees at 7 bases. The TCR comes from a human donor with multiple sclerosis. The CDR3 loop is CASSFRQGVYEQYF. In nucleotides, the CDR3 is TGTGCCAGCAGTTTTAGACAGGGTGTCTACGAGCAGTACTTC.